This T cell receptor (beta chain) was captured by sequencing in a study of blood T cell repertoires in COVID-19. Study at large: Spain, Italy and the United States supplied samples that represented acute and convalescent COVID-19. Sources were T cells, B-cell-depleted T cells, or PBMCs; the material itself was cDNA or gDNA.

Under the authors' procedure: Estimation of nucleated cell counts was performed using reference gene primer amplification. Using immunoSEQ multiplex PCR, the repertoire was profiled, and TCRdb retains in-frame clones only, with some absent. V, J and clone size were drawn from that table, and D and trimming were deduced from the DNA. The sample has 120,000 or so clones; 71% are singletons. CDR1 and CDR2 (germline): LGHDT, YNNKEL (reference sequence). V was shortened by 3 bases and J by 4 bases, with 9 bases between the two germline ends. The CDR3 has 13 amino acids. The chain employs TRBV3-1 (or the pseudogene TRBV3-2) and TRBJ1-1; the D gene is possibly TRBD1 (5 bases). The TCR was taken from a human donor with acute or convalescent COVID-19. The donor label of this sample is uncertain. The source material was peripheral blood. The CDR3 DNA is TGTGCCAGCAGCCAGGGGACTTTCACTGAAGCTTTCTTT. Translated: CASSQGTFTEAFF.